The 14 T cell receptor beta chains listed next were all sequenced from one sample in a study of shared clonotypes between healthy human individuals. The data were produced by immunoSEQ multiplex PCR, yet TCRdb's version contains in-frame clones alone and is incomplete. This sample has roughly 650,000 clones, with 97% found just once. The sequenced sample consisted of naive CD4+ T cells sorted from blood. As to subset: CD45RA+ positively selected. The source is a woman aged 25 to 39 in good health.

DNA of the CDR3: TGTGCCAGCTCAACATATAGCAATCAGCCCCAGCATTTT. Translation: CASSTYSNQPQHF. The rearrangement links TRBV18 to TRBJ1-5; D remains ambiguous. This CDR3 comprises 13 residues. Per the germline V gene, CDR1 is KGHSH and CDR2 is LQKENI. The V end lost 5 bases, the J end lost 0 bases, and 5 bases lay between the germline ends.

This clone was observed a single time. The chain is built from TRBV6-6 and TRBJ1-2; the match to TRBD1 covers 7 bases. V lost 6 bases to trimming and J lost 8 bases; unmatched junction nucleotides: 12. The CDR3 totals 14 residues. Germline V gives CDR1 MNHNY, CDR2 SVGAGI (reference sequence). In DNA, the CDR3 is TGTGCCAGCAGAGGACAGGTTCCCGAGGGAGGCTACACCTTC. Translating it yields CASRGQVPEGGYTF.

The chain combines TRBV6-5 with TRBJ2-3; 8 bases are a match to TRBD1. CDR3 length: 16 residues. From germline, CDR1 is MNHEY and CDR2 SVGAGI. V was clipped by 4 bases and J by 3 bases; unmatched bases: 9. Here the CDR3 reads CASSFRTGWDTDTQYF. DNA for the CDR3: TGTGCCAGCAGTTTTCGGACAGGGTGGGATACAGATACGCAGTATTTT.

This clone was observed a single time. The chain couples TRBV7-8 to TRBJ2-1; 10 bases map to TRBD2. Germline V lookup: CDR1 SGHVS, CDR2 FQNEAQ. V shed 5 bases and J 7 bases; nucleotides not matched to a gene: 8. The CDR3 has 15 residues. CDR3 coding DNA: TGTGCCAGCAGCGTATCTAGCGGGAGAGGGAATGAGCAGTTCTTC. Translating it yields CASSVSSGRGNEQFF.

The J gene is TRBJ2-1, the V gene TRBV9, with TRBD1 identical over 7 bases. Germline V CDR1 and CDR2: SGDLS, YYNGEE. The junction had 3 bases not matched to a gene; V was cut back by 3 bases and J by 3 bases. The CDR3 length is 14 residues. The CDR3 nucleotides are TGTGCCAGCAGCGCGCGGACAGGCTACAATGAGCAGTTCTTC. Its protein product is CASSARTGYNEQFF.

The chain uses TRBV4-2 and TRBJ1-3; D unclear. V shed 3 bases and J shed 0 bases, with 12 bases lying between them. CDR3 size: 16 residues. Germline V gene data show CDR1 as LGHNA and CDR2 as YNFKEQ. CDR3 nucleotides: TGTGCCAGCAGCCAGGGAATTCAGAGCTCTGGAAACACCATATATTTT. This translates into CASSQGIQSSGNTIYF.

The genes are TRBV18 and TRBJ1-3; tentative D call: TRBD1 (6 bases). The CDR3 is 16 residues long. Germline CDR1 reads KGHSH; CDR2 reads LQKENI. Deletions cut 3 bases from V and 0 bases from J, with 12 bases between. In DNA form, the CDR3 reads TGTGCCAGCTCACCTACTGGACAGTCCTCTGGAAACACCATATATTTT. It is translated as CASSPTGQSSGNTIYF. The variable domain in full, with the rest retrieved from reference TRBV18 and TRBJ1-3, is NAGVMQNPRHLVRRRGQEARLRCSPMKGHSHVYWYRQLPEEGLKFMVYLQKENIIDESGMPKERFSAEFPKEGPSILRIQQVVRGDSAAYFCASSPTGQSSGNTIYFGEGSWLTVV.

This chain connects TRBV29-1 to TRBJ2-7; D not resolved. Germline CDR1 SQVTM, CDR2 ANQGSEA. This CDR3 region has 14 residues. Trimming shortened V by 4 bases and J by 0 bases, and 13 bases separated the two germline ends. CDR3 nucleotides: TGCAGCGTTGGTGTGACTCTCGACTCCTACGAGCAGTACTTC. Its translation: CSVGVTLDSYEQYF.

The chain has TRBV27 and TRBJ2-1; TRBD1 matches 10 bases. The ends lost 2 bases at V and 7 bases at J; junction bases unmatched: 5. The CDR3 sequence is 15 residues long. Germline loops: CDR1 MNHEY, CDR2 SMNVEV (reference sequence). The CDR3 reads CASSLTGTGVNEQFF. CDR3 sequence (DNA): TGTGCCAGCAGTTTAACGGGGACAGGGGTAAATGAGCAGTTCTTC.

The chain is built from TRBV5-1 and TRBJ2-1; D perhaps matches TRBD2 (7 bases). Looked up from germline, CDR1 is SGHRS and CDR2 is YFSETQ. Trimming stripped 5 bases from V and 0 bases from J, with 9 bases between. CDR3 size: 14 residues. CDR3: CASSRGASYNEQFF. The CDR3, as DNA: TGCGCCAGCAGTCGGGGGGCCTCCTACAATGAGCAGTTCTTC.

A remark on this clone: The sample contains more than one DNA sequence encoding this CDR3. The gene calls are TRBV2 and TRBJ1-5, with TRBD1 matching 9 bases. Germline loops: CDR1 SNHLY, CDR2 FYNNEI. This CDR3 spans 14 amino acids. Trimming removed 5 bases from V and 2 bases from J; junction bases left unmatched: 1. Here the CDR3 reads CASSRTGGNQPQHF. For the CDR3, the DNA is TGTGCCAGCAGTCGGACAGGGGGCAATCAGCCCCAGCATTTT.

In this sample, this clone turned up a few times. This chain joins TRBV6-1 and TRBJ1-2; D gene uncertain. The CDR3 is 12 amino acids. Trimming left V 3 bases short and J 5 bases short, with 7 bases between. The germline V gene has CDR1 MNHNS and CDR2 SASEGT. CDR3 DNA: TGTGCCAGCAGTGAGAGGGTTTATGGCTACACCTTC. This translates into CASSERVYGYTF.

This chain joins TRBV4-1 and TRBJ2-3; 11 positions match TRBD2. V shed 4 bases and J 8 bases; nucleotides not matched to a gene: 14. Looked up from germline, CDR1 is MGHRA and CDR2 is YSYEKL. The CDR3 runs to 17 residues. CDR3 coding DNA: TGCGCCAGCAGCCCGGGACTAGCGGAAGGTGGGAGGGGTACGCAGTATTTT. The encoded protein is CASSPGLAEGGRGTQYF.

The chain employs TRBV28 and TRBJ2-3; D gene unclear. CDR1 and CDR2 from the germline V gene are MDHEN and SYDVKM. V was cut by 4 bases and J by 2 bases, with 4 bases left in between. The CDR3 spans 12 residues. The CDR3 loop reads CASSSVTDTQYF. CDR3 coding DNA: TGTGCCAGCAGTTCCGTCACAGATACGCAGTATTTT.